Detailed here is one TCR beta chain. Its matching antigen is unknown. This sample was taken from a study of cytomegalovirus exposure and HLA in healthy donors. Broader study findings: Confirmation in vitro established that a few CMV-associated chains were specific for CMV antigens. Most TCR sequences were rare, but some public TCRs occurred in many donors. The study listed roughly 160 cytomegalovirus-associated TCR beta chains.

The method was immunoSEQ multiplex PCR; TCRdb's version includes in-frame clones alone and lacks a portion of them. The sample consists of 200,000 to 300,000 clones, more than 85% of them appearing once. The clonotype originates from a man aged 18 to 30 in good health and CMV-seropositive. Sequencing was performed on PBMCs.

CDR3 loop: CASSVLKGQAYNEQFF. CDR3 nucleotide sequence: TGTGCCAGCAGCGTATTGAAAGGACAGGCATACAATGAGCAGTTCTTC. The chain combines TRBV9 with TRBJ2-1, with TRBD1 matching 7 bases. The CDR3 contains 16 residues. J lost 4 bases, V lost 1 base, and 8 bases had no gene match. CDR1 and CDR2 (germline): SGDLS, YYNGEE.